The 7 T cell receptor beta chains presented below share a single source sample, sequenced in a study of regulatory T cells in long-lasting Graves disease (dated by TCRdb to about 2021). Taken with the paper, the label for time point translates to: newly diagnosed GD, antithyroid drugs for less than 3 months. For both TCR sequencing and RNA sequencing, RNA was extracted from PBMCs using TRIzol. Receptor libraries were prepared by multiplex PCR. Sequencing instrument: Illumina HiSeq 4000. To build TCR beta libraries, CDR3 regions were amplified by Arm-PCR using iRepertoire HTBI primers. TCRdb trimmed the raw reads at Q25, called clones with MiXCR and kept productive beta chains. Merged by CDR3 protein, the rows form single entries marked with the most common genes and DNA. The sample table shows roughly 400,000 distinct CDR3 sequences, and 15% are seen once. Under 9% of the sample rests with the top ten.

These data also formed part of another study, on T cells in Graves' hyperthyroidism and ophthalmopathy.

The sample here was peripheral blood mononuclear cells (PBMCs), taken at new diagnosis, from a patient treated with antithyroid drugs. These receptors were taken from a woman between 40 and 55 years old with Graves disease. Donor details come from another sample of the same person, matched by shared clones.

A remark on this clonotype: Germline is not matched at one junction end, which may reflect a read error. The CDR3 DNA sequence: TGTGCCAGCAGCCCCCCTAGCGGGAGGAACACAGGTACGCAGTATTTT. It translates to CASSPPSGRNTGTQYF. The chain couples TRBV9 to TRBJ2-3; TRBD2 aligns across 11 bases. There are 16 residues in the CDR3. CDR1 is SGDLS and CDR2 is YYNGEE in the germline V gene.

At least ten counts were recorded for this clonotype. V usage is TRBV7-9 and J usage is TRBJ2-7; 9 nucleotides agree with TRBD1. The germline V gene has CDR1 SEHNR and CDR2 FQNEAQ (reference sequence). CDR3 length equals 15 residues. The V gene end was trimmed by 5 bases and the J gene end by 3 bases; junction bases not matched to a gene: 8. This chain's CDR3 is CASSLRTGAIYEQYF. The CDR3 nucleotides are TGTGCCAGCAGCCTCCGGACAGGGGCTATCTACGAGCAGTACTTC.

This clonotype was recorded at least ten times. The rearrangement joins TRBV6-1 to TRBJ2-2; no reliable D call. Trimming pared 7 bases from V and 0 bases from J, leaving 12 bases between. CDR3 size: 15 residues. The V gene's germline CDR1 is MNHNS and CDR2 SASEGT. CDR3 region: CASKQAQTNTGELFF. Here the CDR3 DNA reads TGTGCCAGCAAGCAGGCCCAAACGAACACCGGGGAGCTGTTTTTT.

Here the CDR3 reads CASSLVWGSNTGELFF. The DNA for the CDR3 is TGTGCCAGCAGCTTAGTGTGGGGGTCCAACACCGGGGAGCTGTTTTTT. The chain has TRBV7-8 and TRBJ2-2, with D tentatively TRBD1 or TRBD2 (5 bases each). Trimming pared 1 base from V and 2 bases from J, leaving 11 bases between. This CDR3 is 16 amino acids long. CDR1 SGHVS and CDR2 FQNEAQ come from the germline V gene.

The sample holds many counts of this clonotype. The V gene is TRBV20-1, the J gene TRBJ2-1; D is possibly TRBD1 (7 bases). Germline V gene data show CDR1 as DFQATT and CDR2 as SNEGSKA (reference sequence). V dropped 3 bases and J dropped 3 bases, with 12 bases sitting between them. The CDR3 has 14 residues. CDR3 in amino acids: CSASQGGLYNEQFF. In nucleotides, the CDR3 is TGCAGTGCTAGCCAGGGGGGCCTCTACAATGAGCAGTTCTTC.

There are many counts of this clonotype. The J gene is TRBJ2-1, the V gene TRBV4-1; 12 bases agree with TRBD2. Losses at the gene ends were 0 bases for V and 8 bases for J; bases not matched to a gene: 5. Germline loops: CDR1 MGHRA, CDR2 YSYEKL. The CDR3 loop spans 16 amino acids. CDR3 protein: CASSQDGTSGWDEQFF. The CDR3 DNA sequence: TGCGCCAGCAGCCAAGATGGGACTAGCGGGTGGGATGAGCAGTTCTTC.

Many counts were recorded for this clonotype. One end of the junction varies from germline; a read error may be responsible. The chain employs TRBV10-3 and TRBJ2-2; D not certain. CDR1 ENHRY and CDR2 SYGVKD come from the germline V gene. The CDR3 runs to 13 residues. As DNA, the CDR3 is TGTGCCATCGGTGACCCGAACACCGGGGAGCTGTTTTTT. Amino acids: CAIGDPNTGELFF.